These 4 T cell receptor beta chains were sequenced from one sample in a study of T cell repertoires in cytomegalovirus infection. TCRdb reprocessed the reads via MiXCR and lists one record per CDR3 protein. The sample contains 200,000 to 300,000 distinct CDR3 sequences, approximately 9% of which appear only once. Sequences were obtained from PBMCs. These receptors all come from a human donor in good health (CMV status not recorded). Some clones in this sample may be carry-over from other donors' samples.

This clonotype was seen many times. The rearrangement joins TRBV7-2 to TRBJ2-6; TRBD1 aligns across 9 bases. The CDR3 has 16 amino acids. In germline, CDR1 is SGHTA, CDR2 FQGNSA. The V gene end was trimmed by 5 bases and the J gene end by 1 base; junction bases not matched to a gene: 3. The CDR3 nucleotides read TGTGCCAGCAGCCATGGGACAGGGTCTGGGGCCAACGTCCTGACTTTC. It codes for CASSHGTGSGANVLTF.

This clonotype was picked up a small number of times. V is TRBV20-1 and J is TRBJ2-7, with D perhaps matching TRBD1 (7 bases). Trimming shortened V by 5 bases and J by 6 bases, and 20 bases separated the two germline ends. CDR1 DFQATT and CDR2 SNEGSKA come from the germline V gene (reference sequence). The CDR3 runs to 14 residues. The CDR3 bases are TGCAGTGCTGGCTTGCAGGGGGAAGCGGGCGAGCAGTACTTC. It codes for CSAGLQGEAGEQYF.

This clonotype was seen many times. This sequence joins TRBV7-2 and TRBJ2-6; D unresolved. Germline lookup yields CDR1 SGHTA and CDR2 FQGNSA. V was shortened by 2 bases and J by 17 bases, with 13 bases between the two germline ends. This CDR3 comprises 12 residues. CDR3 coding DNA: TGTGCCAGCAGCTTAATAGCCTCGCCATTGACTTTC. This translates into CASSLIASPLTF.

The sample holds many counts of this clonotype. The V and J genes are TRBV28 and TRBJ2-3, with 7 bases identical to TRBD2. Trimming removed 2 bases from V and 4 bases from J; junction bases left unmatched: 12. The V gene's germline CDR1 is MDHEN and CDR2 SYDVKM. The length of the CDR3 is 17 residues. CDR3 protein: CASSLDSAGVRADTQYF. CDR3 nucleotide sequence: TGTGCCAGCAGTTTAGACTCTGCGGGGGTAAGGGCAGATACGCAGTATTTT.